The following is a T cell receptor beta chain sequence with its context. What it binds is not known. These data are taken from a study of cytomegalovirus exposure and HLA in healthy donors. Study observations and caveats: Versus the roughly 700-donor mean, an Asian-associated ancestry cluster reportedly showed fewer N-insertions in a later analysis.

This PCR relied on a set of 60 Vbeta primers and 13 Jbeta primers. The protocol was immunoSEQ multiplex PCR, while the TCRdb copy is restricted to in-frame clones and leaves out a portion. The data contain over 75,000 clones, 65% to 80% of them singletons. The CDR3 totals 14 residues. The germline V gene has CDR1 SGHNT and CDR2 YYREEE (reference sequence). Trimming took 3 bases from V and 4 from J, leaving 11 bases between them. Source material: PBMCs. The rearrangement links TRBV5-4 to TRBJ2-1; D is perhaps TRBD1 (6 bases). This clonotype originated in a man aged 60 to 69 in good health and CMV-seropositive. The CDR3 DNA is TGTGCCAGCAGCTCAGGGGTAGCGTACAATGAGCAGTTCTTC. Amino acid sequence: CASSSGVAYNEQFF.